This T cell receptor beta chain derives from a study of shared clonotypes between healthy human individuals. The CDR3 is 15 residues long. Trimming removed 6 bases at V and 2 bases at J, with 17 bases between. Germline V lookup: CDR1 MNHNS, CDR2 SASEGT. Generated by immunoSEQ multiplex PCR, the TCRdb table keeps only in-frame clones and is missing some. Of roughly 760,000 clones listed, 74% are singletons. The clonotype comes from a woman aged 25 to 39 in good health. The chain has TRBV6-1 and TRBJ2-7; perhaps D is TRBD1 or TRBD2 (5 bases each). Material: memory CD4+ T cells sorted from blood. Subset indicated: CD45RA-negative fraction. CDR3 sequence reads: CASSLGTSGPYEQYF. CDR3 nucleotides: TGTGCCAGCAGCCTAGGGACGTCGGGGCCCTACGAGCAGTACTTC.